The T cell receptor (beta chain) under discussion was sequenced for a study of shared clonotypes between healthy human individuals. Regarding the study as a whole: Generation probabilities of non-shared clonotypes were lower (relative to those shared by all four donors). Genetic and exposure-history diversity was limited by the small donor number. Naive subsets generally had larger estimated richness than memory subsets.

The split of CD4+ cells yielded CD45RA+ naive and CD45RA-negative memory subsets. Method: immunoSEQ multiplex PCR; TCRdb's copy keeps in-frame clones and lacks some. The sample comprises roughly 2.5 million clones, around 90% of which are singletons, and over 0.12% rests with the top ten. Of note for this clone: The antigen remains undetermined.

The V end was cut by 5 bases, the J end by 2 bases, with 10 bases between. The germline CDR1 and CDR2 sequences are SGHDT and YYEEEE. CDR3 length equals 13 residues. Specimen: naive CD4+ T cells sorted from blood. Regarding subset: CD45RA+ positively selected. This receptor was obtained from a man between 18 and 29 years old in good health. The V call is TRBV5-6, the J call TRBJ1-2, with TRBD1 as a possible D gene (6 bases). The CDR3 DNA reads TGTGCCAGCAGGACAGGAGTGAACTATGGCTACACCTTC. It translates to CASRTGVNYGYTF.